The clone carrying this T cell receptor (beta chain) was recorded at least ten times. The antigen is not known. V was clipped by 3 bases and J by 4 bases, with 9 bases between them. The CDR3 is 13 residues long. This sample was taken from a study of neurological immune-mediated disorders. Notes on the study in general: Levels of TCR clonal expansion peaked in HTLV-1-associated myelopathy and reached their lowest in multiple sclerosis, under those of healthy controls. None of the CDR3 amino acid sequences in expanded clones turned up in more than one subject, which points to private repertoires in all groups.

The team produced cDNA through 5'RACE using 10-nucleotide random UMIs. TCRdb used MiXCR to reprocess the 5' RACE reads, holding one entry per CDR3 protein. The sample has 14,000 or so distinct CDR3 sequences; about 7.4% are singletons. The sequenced sample consisted of CD8+ T cells from blood. This clonotype was sampled from a woman in her thirties or forties in good health. This chain joins TRBV12-3 or TRBV12-4 and TRBJ1-1; D might be TRBD1 (5 bases). CDR3 sequence reads: CASSLAGTTEAFF. The CDR3 DNA is TGTGCCAGCAGTTTGGCAGGGACCACTGAAGCTTTCTTT.